These 18 T cell receptor beta chains were all obtained from the same sample, sequenced in a study of response to subunit inactivated influenza vaccine (dated by TCRdb to 2016 to 2019). Library prep was done by RT-PCR. The instrument given in TCRdb is Illumina HiSeq 2500. TCRdb itself trimmed the public reads at Q25 with fastp, ran MiXCR and retained productive beta chains. Entries that share a CDR3 protein sequence are merged under the most common genes and DNA. Across this sample there are more than 400,000 distinct CDR3 sequences, with approximately 7.2% seen only once. The top ten constitute less than 15% of the sample. This sample comprised PBMCs from blood, obtained roughly 24 months after vaccination. Every receptor here comes from a man between 50 and 75 years old who received an inactivated influenza vaccine. Donor details come from another sample of the same person, matched by shared clones.

This clonotype was seen a handful of times. V is TRBV6-5 and J is TRBJ2-7; 10 bases are shared with TRBD2. The J segment lost 2 bases and the V segment lost 4 bases, leaving 5 bases of the junction unmatched. The length of the CDR3 is 15 residues. CDR1 is MNHEY, CDR2 SVGAGI, per germline. For the CDR3, the DNA is TGTGCCAGCAGTTCGCTAGCGGGGGTCGCCTACGAGCAGTACTTC. Translated, it gives CASSSLAGVAYEQYF.

This clonotype came up a few times. The J gene is TRBJ2-5, the V gene TRBV28, with 13 bases matching TRBD2. The CDR3 length is 17 residues. Per the germline V gene, CDR1 is MDHEN and CDR2 is SYDVKM. V lost 4 bases and J lost 4; bases outside the gene matches: 9. CDR3 nucleotide sequence: TGTGCCAGCAGTTCCAATGGACTAGCGGGAGTGGCAGAGACCCAGTACTTC. Amino acid sequence: CASSSNGLAGVAETQYF.

V gene TRBV4-2 combines with J gene TRBJ1-6; a weak D match, TRBD1 (5 bases). V was trimmed by 5 bases and J by 11 bases, leaving 16 bases between them. Germline CDR1 is LGHNA and CDR2 is YNFKEQ. The CDR3 is made up of 14 amino acids. The CDR3 nucleotides read TGTGCCAGCAGCATTGCTATCGACAGTACACCCCTCCACTTT. Translating it yields CASSIAIDSTPLHF.

This clonotype has more than one count but fewer than ten. The gene calls are TRBV20-1 and TRBJ1-4; weak D call: TRBD1 (6 bases). Trimming took 1 base from V and 5 from J, leaving 17 bases between them. The CDR3 length is 16 residues. Germline values: CDR1 DFQATT, CDR2 SNEGSKA (reference sequence). The CDR3 loop is CSARATNRDRNEKLFF. CDR3 DNA sequence: TGCAGTGCTAGAGCCACCAACAGGGATCGAAATGAAAAACTGTTTTTT.

V is TRBV6-2 or TRBV6-3 and J is TRBJ1-5; perhaps TRBD1 as D (6 bases). CDR1 is MNHEY, CDR2 SVGEGT, per germline. Trimming pared 7 bases from V and 4 bases from J, leaving 17 bases between. The CDR3 length is 15 residues. CDR3 nucleotides: TGTGCCAGCACCCGGGACAATTGGGGAAATCAGCCCCAGCATTTT. It codes for CASTRDNWGNQPQHF.

This clonotype was seen many times. The chain uses TRBV5-1 and TRBJ1-2; 7 bases align to TRBD1. J lost 6 bases, V lost 0 bases, and 8 bases had no gene match. This CDR3 region has 15 residues. The germline V gene encodes CDR1 SGHRS and CDR2 YFSETQ. The CDR3 region is CASSLVPDRSNGYTF. The CDR3 DNA reads as TGCGCCAGCAGCTTGGTCCCGGACAGGAGTAATGGCTACACCTTC.

The chain carries TRBV30 and TRBJ2-3, with 7 positions matching TRBD1. V shed 2 bases and J 4 bases; nucleotides not matched to a gene: 6. This CDR3 is built from 14 residues. The germline V gene has CDR1 GTSNPN and CDR2 SVGIG (reference sequence). The CDR3 bases are TGTGCCTGGAGTTCTCGACAGGGTTCAGATACGCAGTATTTT. Its protein is CAWSSRQGSDTQYF.

This clonotype was detected ten times or more. This rearrangement joins TRBV30 to TRBJ1-2, with 7 bases matching TRBD1. The V gene's germline CDR1 is GTSNPN and CDR2 SVGIG (reference sequence). CDR3 length: 15 amino acids. Trimming at V came to 0 bases and at J to 0 bases, leaving 4 bases not matched to a gene. CDR3 DNA: TGTGCCTGGAGTGTGGGGACAGCATCTAACTATGGCTACACCTTC. Its protein product is CAWSVGTASNYGYTF. The variable domain in full, with the rest retrieved from reference TRBV30 and TRBJ1-2, is SQTIHQWPATLVQPVGSPLSLECTVEGTSNPNLYWYRQAAGRGLQLLFYSVGIGQISSEVPQNLSASRPQDRQFILSSKKLLLSDSGFYLCAWSVGTASNYGYTFGSGTRLTVV.

The chain recombines TRBV20-1 with TRBJ1-3; no reliable D call. From germline, CDR1 is DFQATT and CDR2 SNEGSKA (reference sequence). The CDR3 is 12 residues long. V lost 1 base to trimming and J lost 2 bases, with 3 bases between them. The CDR3 DNA is TGCAGTGCTAGAGGGGCTGGAAACACCATATATTTT. As protein: CSARGAGNTIYF.

The V call is TRBV6-1, the J call TRBJ2-5; D remains ambiguous. This CDR3 comprises 13 residues. Trimming left V 6 bases short and J 0 bases short, with 8 bases between. The germline gives CDR1 MNHNS, CDR2 SASEGT. CDR3 in DNA: TGTGCCAGCAGCCGTACCAACCAAGAGACCCAGTACTTC. Translated, it gives CASSRTNQETQYF.

There are a few counts of this clonotype. The V call is TRBV5-5, the J call TRBJ1-6; D remains ambiguous. CDR1 is SGHKS, CDR2 YYEKEE, per germline (reference sequence). This CDR3 has 15 residues. V was clipped by 0 bases and J by 4 bases, with 8 bases between them. DNA of the CDR3: TGTGCCAGCAGCTTGGAGGAAATTTATAATTCACCCCTCCACTTT. This codes for CASSLEEIYNSPLHF.

The chain carries TRBV5-6 and TRBJ1-2; maybe TRBD1 (6 bases). The CDR3 sequence is 15 residues long. Looked up from germline, CDR1 is SGHDT and CDR2 is YYEEEE. V was trimmed by 6 bases and J by 4 bases, leaving 19 bases between them. Here the CDR3 DNA reads TGTGCCAGCACCGGAAGCGGGGGGCTGTCCTATGGCTACACCTTC. It is translated as CASTGSGGLSYGYTF.

The chain couples TRBV7-6 to TRBJ2-1, with 8 bases that match TRBD2. CDR3 size: 16 residues. The germline V gene has CDR1 SGHVS and CDR2 FNYEAQ. Losses at the gene ends were 5 bases for V and 5 bases for J; bases not matched to a gene: 11. The CDR3 region has the DNA TGTGCCAGCAGCATCGAGCGGGGGCTGGGTGACAATGAGCAGTTCTTC. Its translation is CASSIERGLGDNEQFF.

This clonotype was observed a few times. The chain recombines TRBV5-8 with TRBJ2-2, with D tentatively TRBD1 (5 bases). V shed 1 base and J shed 0 bases, with 10 bases lying between them. Per the germline V gene, CDR1 is SGHTS and CDR2 is YDEGEE. The CDR3 has 16 amino acids. CDR3 sequence: CASSLFLGANTGELFF. DNA of the CDR3: TGTGCCAGCAGCTTGTTCTTAGGGGCGAACACCGGGGAGCTGTTTTTT.

This clonotype is termed medium-sized. The gene calls are TRBV29-1 and TRBJ1-3; D gene uncertain. Germline values: CDR1 SQVTM, CDR2 ANQGSEA. V lost 5 bases and J 4 bases, leaving 9 bases between the germline ends. The CDR3 has 12 amino acids. The CDR3 bases are TGCAGCGTTCTCCTAACGGGAAACACCATATATTTT. Its translation is CSVLLTGNTIYF.

This clonotype has just a few counts. The gene calls are TRBV6-1 and TRBJ2-1, with 7 bases fitting TRBD1. The germline CDR1 and CDR2 sequences are MNHNS and SASEGT. This CDR3 has 15 residues. V shed 10 bases and J 5 bases; nucleotides not matched to a gene: 14. CDR3 amino acids: CATRPYRGKDNEQFF. The DNA of the CDR3 is TGTGCCACCAGACCTTACAGGGGAAAAGACAATGAGCAGTTCTTC.

This clonotype was observed many times. J is TRBJ2-1 and V is TRBV6-5; TRBD1 or TRBD2 may be the D gene (6 bases each). CDR3 size: 11 residues. Germline V gene lookup returns CDR1 MNHEY and CDR2 SVGAGI. Trimming cost V 7 bases and J 6 bases, with 7 bases left between them. The CDR3 DNA is TGTGCCAGCAAGGGGGGCAATGAGCAGTTCTTC. Translated: CASKGGNEQFF.

This clonotype was counted a few times. J is TRBJ2-1 and V is TRBV3-1, with a possible D match to TRBD2 (6 bases). Germline values: CDR1 LGHDT, CDR2 YNNKEL (reference sequence). The CDR3 consists of 16 residues. Trimming removed 1 base at V and 9 bases at J, with 19 bases between. The chain's CDR3 is CASSQVGVTSRTEQFF. The CDR3 coding sequence is TGTGCCAGCAGCCAAGTTGGTGTTACTAGCCGTACTGAGCAGTTCTTC.